What follows are 18 T cell receptor beta chains derived from one specimen sequenced in a study of response to subunit inactivated influenza vaccine. TCRdb analysed the RT-PCR reads with MiXCR anew, one entry per CDR3 protein. The table has 650,000 to 850,000 distinct CDR3 sequences, around 14% seen once. The specimen was PBMCs from blood, collected around 15 days before vaccination. The receptor set was obtained from a man aged 45-65 years who received an inactivated influenza vaccine.

This clonotype was found a few times. This rearrangement joins TRBV11-2 to TRBJ2-5; 7 nucleotides match TRBD2. Germline CDR1 and CDR2: SGHAT and FQNNGV. V was clipped by 0 bases and J by 0 bases; unmatched bases: 4. The CDR3 sequence is 16 residues long. CDR3 amino acids: CASSLEGLADQETQYF. The CDR3 DNA reads as TGTGCCAGCAGCTTAGAAGGCCTAGCGGACCAAGAGACCCAGTACTTC.

This clonotype was seen ten or more times. The chain uses TRBV2 and TRBJ2-5, with a possible D match to TRBD1 (5 bases). From germline, CDR1 is SNHLY and CDR2 FYNNEI. V lost 3 bases, J lost 2 bases, and 13 bases lay in between. This CDR3 spans 15 amino acids. The CDR3 nucleotides read TGTGCCAGCAGTGATCTGGTCAGGGCGCAAGAGACCCAGTACTTC. Protein sequence: CASSDLVRAQETQYF.

In this sample, this clonotype turned up many times. The V and J genes are TRBV9 and TRBJ2-3; D perhaps matches TRBD1 (6 bases). The germline V and J ends were trimmed by 2 bases and 4 bases, with 8 bases remaining between them. The CDR3 sequence is 13 residues long. Germline CDR1 reads SGDLS; CDR2 reads YYNGEE. Here the CDR3 DNA reads TGTGCCAGCAGCGTCCGACAGGCAGATACGCAGTATTTT. This codes for CASSVRQADTQYF.

The rearrangement uses TRBV3-1 and TRBJ2-7; 9 bases match TRBD1. Per germline, CDR1 LGHDT and CDR2 YNNKEL (reference sequence). V lost 5 bases and J lost 7; bases outside the gene matches: 12. The CDR3 is made up of 15 amino acids. DNA of the CDR3: TGTGCCAGCAGCACAAACCCGACAGGGGGAAGTGAGCAGTACTTC. It specifies CASSTNPTGGSEQYF.

This clonotype has more than one count but fewer than ten. This rearrangement joins TRBV4-1 to TRBJ1-2, with 11 bases matching TRBD1. V shed 4 bases and J 4 bases; nucleotides not matched to a gene: 8. From germline, CDR1 is MGHRA and CDR2 YSYEKL. The length of the CDR3 is 16 residues. DNA of the CDR3: TGCGCCAGCAGCCTCGCCTGGGGGACAGGGGGCTATGGCTACACCTTC. Translation gives CASSLAWGTGGYGYTF.

The gene calls are TRBV5-1 and TRBJ1-1; the D gene is possibly TRBD1 (5 bases). The CDR3 length is 13 residues. From germline, CDR1 is SGHRS and CDR2 YFSETQ. V lost 1 base to trimming and J lost 3 bases, with 7 bases between them. This chain's CDR3 is CASSLLGHTEAFF. The CDR3 region has the DNA TGCGCCAGCAGCTTGCTGGGACACACTGAAGCTTTCTTT.

This clonotype has at least ten counts. This sequence joins TRBV7-9 and TRBJ2-1; tentatively, D is TRBD1 or TRBD2 (5 bases each). The germline gives CDR1 SEHNR, CDR2 FQNEAQ (reference sequence). Trimming took off 1 base at V and 7 bases at J, with 11 bases between the two ends. CDR3 length equals 14 residues. The chain's CDR3 is CASSLGGYGNEQFF. In nucleotides, the CDR3 is TGTGCCAGCAGCTTAGGGGGGTACGGTAATGAGCAGTTCTTC.

The CDR3 nucleotides are TGTGCCAGCAGCCGGGACGGGGGGGGGATCTACGAGCAGTACTTC. This encodes CASSRDGGGIYEQYF. The chain couples TRBV5-5 to TRBJ2-7; 8 positions agree with TRBD2. V shed 4 bases and J 3 bases; nucleotides not matched to a gene: 9. The CDR3 totals 15 residues. Per the germline V gene, CDR1 is SGHKS and CDR2 is YYEKEE (reference sequence).

The J gene is TRBJ2-2, the V gene TRBV10-3; possibly TRBD1 for D (6 bases). The CDR3 totals 14 residues. The germline V and J ends were trimmed by 10 bases and 3 bases, with 15 bases remaining between them. Germline V CDR1 and CDR2: ENHRY, SYGVKD. The CDR3 reads CATLQGSDTGELFF. CDR3 DNA sequence: TGTGCCACCCTCCAGGGGTCGGACACCGGGGAGCTGTTTTTT.

This chain connects TRBV11-2 to TRBJ1-6; D gene unclear. CDR1 is SGHAT and CDR2 is FQNNGV in the germline V gene. Trimming cost V 3 bases and J 7 bases, with 7 bases left between them. The CDR3 extends over 13 amino acids. CDR3 nucleotides: TGTGCCAGCAGCTTTCAGCAAAATTCACCCCTCCACTTT. Amino acid sequence: CASSFQQNSPLHF.

This clonotype has a single count. The chain couples TRBV30 to TRBJ2-1, with 16 positions matching TRBD2. This CDR3 comprises 15 residues. Germline loops: CDR1 GTSNPN, CDR2 SVGIG (reference sequence). Trimming took 0 bases from V and 8 from J; bases not matched to a gene: 1. Here the CDR3 reads CAWSVGTSGRDEQFF. The CDR3 nucleotides are TGTGCCTGGAGTGTAGGGACTAGCGGGAGGGATGAGCAGTTCTTC.

In its sample, this clonotype was seen a few times. The genes are TRBV11-2 and TRBJ2-3, with D possibly called TRBD1 or TRBD2 (5 bases each). The CDR3 runs to 17 residues. Per germline, CDR1 SGHAT and CDR2 FQNNGV. Trimming stripped 0 bases from V and 1 base from J, with 14 bases between. This chain's CDR3 is CASSLEGVVIRTDTQYF. As DNA, the CDR3 is TGTGCCAGCAGCTTAGAGGGGGTAGTGATCCGCACAGATACGCAGTATTTT.

This clonotype was observed at least ten times. The genes are TRBV10-3 and TRBJ1-5, with TRBD1 matching 8 bases. The CDR3 contains 14 residues. CDR1 and CDR2 (germline): ENHRY, SYGVKD. Germline trimming cut 4 bases from V and 6 bases from J; bases unmatched to any gene: 5. The CDR3 region has the DNA TGTGCCATCAGTGTTCAGGGGGCAGGTCAGCCCCAGCATTTT. It encodes CAISVQGAGQPQHF.

A few counts support this clonotype. This chain uses TRBV5-1 with TRBJ2-7; 8 bases line up with TRBD1. The CDR3 runs 16 residues. V gave up 0 bases and J gave up 6 bases; unmatched junction bases: 11. CDR1 is SGHRS, CDR2 YFSETQ, per germline. CDR3 region: CASSLAWDRRHCEQYF. Here the CDR3 DNA reads TGCGCCAGCAGCTTGGCGTGGGACAGGAGGCACTGCGAGCAGTACTTC.

This clonotype was counted between two and nine times. V usage is TRBV6-1 and J usage is TRBJ2-7; D is ambiguous. CDR3 size: 14 residues. From germline, CDR1 is MNHNS and CDR2 SASEGT. V was shortened by 7 bases and J by 2 bases, with 15 bases between the two germline ends. CDR3 region: CASTQSGRTYEQYF. The DNA for the CDR3 is TGTGCCAGCACCCAGTCCGGCAGAACCTACGAGCAGTACTTC.

The chain couples TRBV29-1 to TRBJ2-3; D gene uncertain. CDR3 length: 16 amino acids. Germline CDR1 and CDR2: SQVTM and ANQGSEA. V dropped 7 bases and J dropped 0 bases, with 20 bases sitting between them. Written as DNA, the CDR3 is TGCAGCGCCGCCCTGGGTGGCGTTCGGAGCACAGATACGCAGTATTTT. Translating gives CSAALGGVRSTDTQYF.

Concerning this clonotype itself: At one end, the junction sequence differs from germline, possibly due to a read error. The chain recombines TRBV9 with TRBJ2-3, with 7 nucleotides matching TRBD1. In germline, CDR1 is SGDLS, CDR2 YYNGEE. CDR3 length: 14 residues. The CDR3 DNA is TGTGCCAGCGGCGTGACAGGGAACCCAGATACGCAGTATTTT. Translated, it gives CASGVTGNPDTQYF.

In this sample, this clonotype turned up once. Since a much larger clone is just one base distant, this may be a read error. The chain links TRBV29-1 to TRBJ2-1; 9 bases agree with TRBD1. Germline loops: CDR1 SQVTM, CDR2 ANQGSEA. The CDR3 length is 15 residues. J was trimmed by 9 bases and V by 6 bases; bases with no gene match: 15. The chain's CDR3 is CSVAITGTGIGEQFF. CDR3 nucleotide sequence: TGCAGCGTAGCCATTACCGGGACAGGGATTGGTGAGCAGTTCTTC.